This TCR beta chain is drawn from a study of CD8+CD57+ T cells in acquired aplastic anemia. Overall study context: Recorded DNA amounts for sorted CD4+ and CD8+ cells had an average of roughly 3.4 ug. Healthy donors gave about 10.8 million reads on average for CD4+ cells. General observations from the study: Patients and controls shared 25 to 35 CD8+ CDR3 sequences, which appeared highly expressed in patients and within their immunodominant clones.

With respect to this clonotype: Its antigen is unknown.

Trimming cost V 5 bases and J 7 bases, with 17 bases left between them. Germline values: CDR1 SGHVS, CDR2 FNYEAQ. The CDR3 is 14 residues long. The use of genomic DNA as template underpinned the TCR beta VDJ and CDR3 profiling. TCRdb fed the reads into MiXCR, producing one record per CDR3 protein. Of some 130,000 distinct CDR3 sequences listed, 48% are singletons. The chain has TRBV7-6 and TRBJ1-2; maybe TRBD1 (6 bases). This sequence was found in a human donor in good health, serving as a control. Sequencing used sorted CD4+, CD8+, or CD8+CD57+ T cells (not recorded which) from PBMCs. In DNA form, the CDR3 reads TGTGCCAGCAGCGTAGGTCAGGGGCTGGGTGGCTACACCTTC. It specifies CASSVGQGLGGYTF.